This paragraph reports one T cell receptor beta chain. Germline V gives CDR1 MNHNY, CDR2 SVGAGI (reference sequence). CDR3 length: 14 amino acids. Trimming removed 6 bases at V and 7 bases at J, with 15 bases between. This sample is part of a study of cytomegalovirus exposure and HLA in healthy donors. A multiplex PCR was run with 60 Vbeta primers and 13 Jbeta primers. Profiling relied on immunoSEQ multiplex PCR, and the TCRdb table lists in-frame clones only, not all of them. Found here are some 130,000 clones; the top ten clones hold over 1.5%. This clonotype was sampled from a man aged 18 to 30 in good health and CMV-seronegative. Sequencing was performed on PBMCs. The V call is TRBV6-6, the J call TRBJ2-2, with D possibly being TRBD2 (7 bases). The DNA for the CDR3 is TGTGCCAGCAGCCGTAACAGGGAGGGCGGGGAGCTGTTTTTT. This gives the protein CASSRNREGGELFF.